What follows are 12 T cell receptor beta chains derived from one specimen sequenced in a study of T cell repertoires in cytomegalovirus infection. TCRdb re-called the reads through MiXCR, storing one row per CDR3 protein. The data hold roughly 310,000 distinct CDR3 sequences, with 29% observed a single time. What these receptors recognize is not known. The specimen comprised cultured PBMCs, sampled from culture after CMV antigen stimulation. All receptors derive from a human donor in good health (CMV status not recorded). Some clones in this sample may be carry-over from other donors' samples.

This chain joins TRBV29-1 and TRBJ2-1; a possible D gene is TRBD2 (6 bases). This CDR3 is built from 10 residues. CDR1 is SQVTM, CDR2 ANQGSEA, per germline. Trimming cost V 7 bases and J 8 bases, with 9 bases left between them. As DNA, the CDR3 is TGCAGCGGAGGGGAGGATGAGCAGTTCTTC. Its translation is CSGGEDEQFF.

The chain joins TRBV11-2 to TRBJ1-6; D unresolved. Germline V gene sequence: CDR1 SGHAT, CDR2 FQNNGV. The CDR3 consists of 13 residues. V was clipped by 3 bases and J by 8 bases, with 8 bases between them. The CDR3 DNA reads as TGTGCCAGCAGCTTGTCCCCCTATTCACCCCTCCACTTT. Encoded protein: CASSLSPYSPLHF.

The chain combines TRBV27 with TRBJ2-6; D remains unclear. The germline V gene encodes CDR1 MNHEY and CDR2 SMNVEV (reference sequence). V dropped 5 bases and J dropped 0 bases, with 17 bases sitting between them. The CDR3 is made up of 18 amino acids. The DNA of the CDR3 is TGTGCCAGCAGTCCCCTCCCGGACCGTTACTCTGGGGCCAACGTCCTGACTTTC. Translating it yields CASSPLPDRYSGANVLTF.

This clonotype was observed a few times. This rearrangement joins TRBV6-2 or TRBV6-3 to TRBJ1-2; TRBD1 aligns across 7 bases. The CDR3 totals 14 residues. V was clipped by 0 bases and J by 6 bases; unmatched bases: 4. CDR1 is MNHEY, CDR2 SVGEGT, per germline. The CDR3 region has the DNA TGTGCCAGCAGTTACTCGACAGGGATGAATGGCTACACCTTC. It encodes CASSYSTGMNGYTF.

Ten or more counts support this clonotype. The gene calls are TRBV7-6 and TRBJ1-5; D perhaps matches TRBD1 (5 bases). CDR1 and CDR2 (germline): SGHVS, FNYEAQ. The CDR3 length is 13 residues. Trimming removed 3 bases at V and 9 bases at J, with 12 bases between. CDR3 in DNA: TGTGCCAGCAGCTTGGGGACGTCCGGGCCCCAGCATTTT. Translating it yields CASSLGTSGPQHF.

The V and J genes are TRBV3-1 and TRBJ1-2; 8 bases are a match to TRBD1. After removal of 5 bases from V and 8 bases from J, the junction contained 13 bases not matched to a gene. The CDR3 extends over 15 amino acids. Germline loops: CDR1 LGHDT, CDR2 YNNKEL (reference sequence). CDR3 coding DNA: TGTGCCAGCAGCGAATCGGACAGGGCCCTGTCCGGCTACACCTTC. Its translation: CASSESDRALSGYTF. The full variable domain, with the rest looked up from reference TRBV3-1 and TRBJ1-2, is DTAVSQTPKYLVTQMGNDKSIKCEQNLGHDTMYWYKQDSKKFLKIMFSYNNKELIINETVPNRFSPKSPDKAHLNLHINSLELGDSAVYFCASSESDRALSGYTFGSGTRLTVV.

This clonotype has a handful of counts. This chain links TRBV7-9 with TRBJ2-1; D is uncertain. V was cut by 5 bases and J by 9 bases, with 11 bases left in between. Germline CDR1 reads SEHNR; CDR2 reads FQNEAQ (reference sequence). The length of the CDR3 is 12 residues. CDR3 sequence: CASSPDRLEQFF. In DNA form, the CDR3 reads TGTGCCAGCAGCCCGGACCGACTTGAGCAGTTCTTC.

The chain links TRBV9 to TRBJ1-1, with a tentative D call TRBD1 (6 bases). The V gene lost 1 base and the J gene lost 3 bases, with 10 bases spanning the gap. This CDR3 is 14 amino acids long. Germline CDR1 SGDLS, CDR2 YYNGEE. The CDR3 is CASSVQGFDTEAFF. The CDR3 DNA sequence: TGTGCCAGCAGCGTACAGGGGTTCGACACTGAAGCTTTCTTT.

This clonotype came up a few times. In nucleotides, the CDR3 is TGCAGTGCTAACCTGAGAACAGGGACTGAAGCTTTCTTT. Its translation is CSANLRTGTEAFF. The V and J genes are TRBV20-1 and TRBJ1-1, with TRBD1 as a possible D gene (6 bases). This CDR3 is 13 amino acids long. Germline V gene lookup returns CDR1 DFQATT and CDR2 SNEGSKA (reference sequence). Between the trimmed V and J ends, which lost 4 bases and 5 bases, there was a span of 14 bases.

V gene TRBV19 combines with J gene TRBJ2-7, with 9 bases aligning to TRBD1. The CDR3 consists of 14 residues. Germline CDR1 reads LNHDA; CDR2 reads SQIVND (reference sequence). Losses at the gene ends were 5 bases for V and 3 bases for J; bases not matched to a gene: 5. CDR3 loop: CASSRRQGGYEQYF. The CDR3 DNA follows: TGTGCCAGTAGTCGTCGACAGGGGGGCTACGAGCAGTACTTC.

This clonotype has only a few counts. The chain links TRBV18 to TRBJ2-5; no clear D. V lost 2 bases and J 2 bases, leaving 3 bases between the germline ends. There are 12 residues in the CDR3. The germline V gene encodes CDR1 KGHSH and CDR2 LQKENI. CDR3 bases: TGTGCCAGCTCACCAGTACAAGAGACCCAGTACTTC. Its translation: CASSPVQETQYF.

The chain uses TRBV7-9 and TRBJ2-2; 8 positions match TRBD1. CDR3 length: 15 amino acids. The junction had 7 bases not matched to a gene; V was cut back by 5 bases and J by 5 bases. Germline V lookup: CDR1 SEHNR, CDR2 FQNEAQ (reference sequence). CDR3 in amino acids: CASSATGGPTGELFF. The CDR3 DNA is TGTGCCAGCAGCGCCACAGGGGGTCCTACCGGGGAGCTGTTTTTT.